These 17 T cell receptor beta chains came from one sample sequenced in a study of regulatory T cells in long-lasting Graves disease. Stated time point: newly diagnosed GD, antithyroid drugs for less than 3 months. Scientists built the TCR library using RNA that was extracted from PBMCs. Both iRepertoire HTBI primers and Arm-PCR of CDR3 regions were used to build the TCR beta libraries. TCRdb reprocessed the multiplex PCR reads via MiXCR and lists one record per CDR3 protein. The sample consists of around 400,000 distinct CDR3 sequences, roughly 16% of them appearing once. The sequences come from peripheral blood mononuclear cells (PBMCs), collected at new diagnosis, from a patient treated with antithyroid drugs. These receptors were taken from a female donor with Graves disease.

This clonotype was recorded at least ten times. The gene calls are TRBV6-1 and TRBJ1-5; 8 bases agree with TRBD1. The ends lost 6 bases at V and 2 bases at J; junction bases unmatched: 9. The CDR3 has 16 residues. CDR1 and CDR2 from the germline V gene are MNHNS and SASEGT. The CDR3 sequence is CASRKLQGEGNQPQHF. The CDR3 DNA reads as TGTGCCAGCAGGAAATTACAGGGGGAGGGCAATCAGCCCCAGCATTTT.

This clonotype has just a few counts. This rearrangement joins TRBV6-2 or TRBV6-3 to TRBJ2-1, with no clear D. Per the germline V gene, CDR1 is MNHEY and CDR2 is SVGEGT. This CDR3 has 12 residues. The V gene lost 2 bases and the J gene lost 5 bases, with 4 bases spanning the gap. CDR3 protein: CASSYGHNEQFF. The CDR3 bases are TGTGCCAGCAGTTACGGGCACAATGAGCAGTTCTTC.

This clonotype occurred many times. The V gene is TRBV2, the J gene TRBJ1-1, with TRBD1 matching over 8 bases. The junction had 8 bases not matched to a gene; V was cut back by 6 bases and J by 5 bases. Germline lookup yields CDR1 SNHLY and CDR2 FYNNEI. This CDR3 has 14 residues. CDR3 nucleotide sequence: TGTGCCAGCAGGATTGGACAGGGAGGGACTGAAGCTTTCTTT. Its protein is CASRIGQGGTEAFF.

This clonotype was counted ten times or more. J is TRBJ2-1 and V is TRBV2, with 10 bases fitting TRBD1. The CDR3 has 14 residues. CDR1 SNHLY and CDR2 FYNNEI come from the germline V gene. The ends lost 5 bases at V and 4 bases at J; junction bases unmatched: 2. CDR3: CASSPGQGYNEQFF. The CDR3 DNA reads as TGTGCCAGCAGTCCGGGACAGGGGTACAATGAGCAGTTCTTC. The full variable domain, in which reference TRBV2 and TRBJ2-1 provide the parts outside the CDR3, is EPEVTQTPSHQVTQMGQEVILRCVPISNHLYFYWYRQILGQKVEFLVSFYNNEISEKSEIFDDQFSVERPDGSNFTLKIRSTKLEDSAMYFCASSPGQGYNEQFFGPGTRLTVL.

This clonotype occurred many times. The CDR3 spells CASSLDTYTGELFF. CDR3 bases: TGCGCCAGCAGCTTGGACACCTACACCGGGGAGCTGTTTTTT. The V gene is TRBV5-1, the J gene TRBJ2-2; no clear D gene. In germline, CDR1 is SGHRS, CDR2 YFSETQ. The CDR3 is 14 amino acids. Trimming pared 0 bases from V and 3 bases from J, leaving 6 bases between.

As to this clonotype: One base away lies a much larger clone, so this may be a sequencing read error. The CDR3 does not end in the conserved phenylalanine or tryptophan, so this is likely a read error. The CDR3: CASSFGGRGSNQPQHS. CDR3 bases: TGTGCCAGCAGCTTCGGGGGGAGGGGTAGCAATCAGCCCCAGCATTCT. This chain uses TRBV13 with TRBJ1-5, with D possibly TRBD1 on 5 matching bases. The CDR3 is made up of 16 amino acids. V was shortened by 3 bases and J by 0 bases, with 12 bases between the two germline ends. CDR1 and CDR2 (germline): PRHDT, FYEKMQ (reference sequence).

This clonotype was detected ten times or more. The chain carries TRBV9 and TRBJ2-1; no clear D gene. This CDR3 has 13 amino acids. CDR1 and CDR2 (germline): SGDLS, YYNGEE. Trimming stripped 0 bases from V and 6 bases from J, with 7 bases between. The chain's CDR3 is CASSVGASNEQFF. The CDR3 coding sequence is TGTGCCAGCAGCGTAGGGGCCAGCAATGAGCAGTTCTTC.

Many counts were recorded for this clonotype. The rearrangement joins TRBV7-9 to TRBJ2-1; D is possibly TRBD2 (7 bases). CDR3 length equals 12 residues. Germline V gene sequence: CDR1 SEHNR, CDR2 FQNEAQ (reference sequence). V was shortened by 5 bases and J by 10 bases, with 12 bases between the two germline ends. The CDR3 nucleotides are TGTGCCAGCAGCCCGGGGGGCCACGAGCAGTTCTTC. Translation gives CASSPGGHEQFF.

The chain joins TRBV19 to TRBJ2-5; 7 nucleotides align to TRBD2. Germline V gene sequence: CDR1 LNHDA, CDR2 SQIVND (reference sequence). Trimming took 4 bases from V and 2 from J; bases not matched to a gene: 10. The CDR3 runs to 16 residues. CDR3: CASSNWRERFQETQYF. Here the CDR3 DNA reads TGTGCCAGTAGTAATTGGCGGGAGCGCTTTCAAGAGACCCAGTACTTC.

This clonotype was counted many times. The chain carries TRBV30 and TRBJ2-5; the D gene is possibly TRBD2 (6 bases). The CDR3 contains 14 residues. Trimming left V 3 bases short and J 0 bases short, with 11 bases between. The germline gives CDR1 GTSNPN, CDR2 SVGIG (reference sequence). CDR3 protein: CAWSREMYQETQYF. For the CDR3, the DNA is TGTGCCTGGAGCCGGGAGATGTACCAAGAGACCCAGTACTTC.

This chain connects TRBV29-1 to TRBJ1-5; D remains ambiguous. Germline V gives CDR1 SQVTM, CDR2 ANQGSEA. The ends were cut back, 6 bases at V and 7 bases at J, with 13 bases in the middle. The CDR3 loop spans 12 amino acids. Here the CDR3 reads CSVRSEEQPQHF. The CDR3 DNA follows: TGCAGCGTCCGTTCCGAGGAACAGCCCCAGCATTTT.

The chain carries TRBV7-2 and TRBJ2-1, with 9 bases matching TRBD1. V shed 11 bases, J shed 6 bases, and the junction held 17 bases outside the gene matches. This CDR3 is 16 amino acids long. Germline CDR1 SGHTA, CDR2 FQGNSA. The CDR3 sequence: CACSGDGTGMSNEQFF. In DNA, the CDR3 is TGTGCCTGCTCTGGGGACGGGACAGGGATGAGCAATGAGCAGTTCTTC.

The sample holds many counts of this clonotype. This chain uses TRBV10-2 with TRBJ1-2, with a possible D match to TRBD1 (5 bases). This CDR3 is 16 amino acids long. Per the germline V gene, CDR1 is WSHSY and CDR2 is SAAADI. Trimming shortened V by 0 bases and J by 5 bases, and 16 bases separated the two germline ends. The CDR3 sequence: CASSESTGDRLYGYTF. The CDR3 nucleotides read TGCGCCAGCAGTGAGTCGACTGGGGACCGCTTGTATGGCTACACCTTC.

This clonotype appeared a few times. A much larger clone differs by one base, so this may be a read error. The chain employs TRBV20-1 and TRBJ2-5, with D perhaps TRBD1 (5 bases). Germline V CDR1 and CDR2: DFQATT, SNEGSKA (reference sequence). The length of the CDR3 is 13 residues. CDR3 sequence: CSARGQFEESQYF. The CDR3 DNA is TGCAGTGCTAGAGGACAGTTCGAAGAGTCCCAGTACTTC.

This clonotype was counted many times. V and J are TRBV7-8 and TRBJ2-7; tentatively, D is TRBD1 (6 bases). This CDR3 has 15 residues. Trimming cost V 2 bases and J 5 bases, with 16 bases left between them. The germline CDR1 and CDR2 sequences are SGHVS and FQNEAQ. This CDR3 reads CASSLRAGQSHEQYF. The CDR3, as DNA: TGTGCCAGCAGCTTAAGGGCTGGACAGAGCCACGAGCAGTACTTC.

This clonotype was picked up many times. The CDR3 bases are TGCAGTGCTAGAGATCCCCGGGGGAGCTCCTACGAGCAGTACTTC. Its translation is CSARDPRGSSYEQYF. The genes are TRBV20-1 and TRBJ2-7; tentatively, D is TRBD2 (6 bases). Trimming removed 0 bases at V and 0 bases at J, with 12 bases between. The CDR3 consists of 15 residues. Germline V gene sequence: CDR1 DFQATT, CDR2 SNEGSKA (reference sequence).

Many counts were recorded for this clonotype. The chain has TRBV28 and TRBJ2-7; no reliable D call. The V gene lost 6 bases and the J gene lost 3 bases, with 18 bases spanning the gap. The length of the CDR3 is 15 residues. The germline V gene has CDR1 MDHEN and CDR2 SYDVKM. The CDR3 protein is CASSPANRGVYEQYF. The CDR3 coding sequence is TGTGCCAGCAGCCCGGCCAACCGTGGGGTCTACGAGCAGTACTTC.